This T cell receptor (beta chain) was profiled in a study of blood T cell repertoires in COVID-19. About the research overall: Sites in the United States, Italy and Spain provided acute and convalescent COVID-19 samples. PBMCs, B-cell-depleted T cells, or T cells provided the cDNA or gDNA that made up the material.

This clone was seen more than once but under ten times. Germline values: CDR1 LNHDA, CDR2 SQIVND (reference sequence). The CDR3 is 11 amino acids. Trimming left V 7 bases short and J 7 bases short, with 10 bases between. Sequenced by immunoSEQ multiplex PCR; TCRdb stores in-frame clones only, minus some. The sample holds about 200,000 clones; less than 90% are singletons and the top ten take 0.6% to 0.9%. The sample comprised peripheral blood. The receptor's source is a woman in her seventies with acute or convalescent COVID-19. The chain uses TRBV19 and TRBJ1-2, with D maybe TRBD1 (6 bases). The chain's CDR3 is CASIGDIGYTF. The CDR3 coding sequence is TGTGCCAGTATTGGGGACATTGGCTACACCTTC.